Listed here are 25 T cell receptor beta chains from one sample, sequenced in a study of T cell changes during pregnancy in multiple sclerosis. Libraries were prepared by immunoSEQ multiplex PCR; TCRdb keeps only in-frame clonotypes and omits some of them. The sample holds about 100,000 clones, 90% to 95% seen once. The starting material was peripheral blood, obtained in the second trimester of pregnancy. Every receptor here comes from a female donor with multiple sclerosis, enrolled in a pregnancy study.

The V and J genes are TRBV5-4 and TRBJ2-1; 9 nucleotides align to TRBD2. The CDR3 length is 15 residues. Germline CDR1 is SGHNT and CDR2 is YYREEE (reference sequence). Losses at the gene ends were 0 bases for V and 6 bases for J; bases not matched to a gene: 4. For the CDR3, the DNA is TGTGCCAGCAGCTTGGATAGCGGGGGTTTCAATGAGCAGTTCTTC. Its protein product is CASSLDSGGFNEQFF.

The V and J genes are TRBV13 and TRBJ2-1; 9 bases are shared with TRBD1. After removal of 4 bases from V and 6 bases from J, the junction contained 7 bases not matched to a gene. Germline assignment: CDR1 PRHDT and CDR2 FYEKMQ (reference sequence). The CDR3 spans 15 residues. CDR3 region: CASSSGTGFLNEQFF. CDR3 DNA sequence: TGTGCCAGCAGCTCCGGGACAGGGTTTCTCAATGAGCAGTTCTTC.

The chain employs TRBV7-2 and TRBJ2-7; 7 nucleotides align to TRBD1. V dropped 3 bases and J dropped 2; count of bases not matched to a gene: 4. Germline values: CDR1 SGHTA, CDR2 FQGNSA. The CDR3 runs 14 residues. CDR3 nucleotide sequence: TGTGCCAGCAGCTTCACGACAGGGCCCTACGAGCAGTACTTC. Protein product: CASSFTTGPYEQYF.

The chain combines TRBV9 with TRBJ2-6; 9 bases match TRBD2. CDR3 length equals 15 residues. Trimming removed 3 bases from V and 5 bases from J; junction bases left unmatched: 3. Germline V gives CDR1 SGDLS, CDR2 YYNGEE. CDR3 sequence reads: CASSESGGRANVLTF. As DNA, the CDR3 is TGTGCCAGCAGCGAGAGCGGGGGGAGGGCCAACGTCCTGACTTTC.

This chain connects TRBV5-5 to TRBJ2-3, with TRBD2 matching 8 bases. This CDR3 contains 14 residues. Germline V gene sequence: CDR1 SGHKS, CDR2 YYEKEE (reference sequence). The ends lost 1 base at V and 4 bases at J; junction bases unmatched: 2. The chain's CDR3 is CASSLQAGADTQYF. CDR3 bases: TGTGCCAGCAGCTTGCAAGCGGGGGCAGATACGCAGTATTTT.

V gene TRBV5-6 combines with J gene TRBJ1-5; TRBD1 matches at 10 bases. V lost 4 bases to trimming and J lost 6 bases; unmatched junction nucleotides: 4. CDR1 SGHDT and CDR2 YYEEEE come from the germline V gene. The CDR3 consists of 14 residues. CDR3 sequence reads: CASSRGQGSQPQHF. CDR3 nucleotides: TGTGCCAGCAGCCGGGGACAGGGGAGTCAGCCCCAGCATTTT.

The J gene is TRBJ1-2, the V gene TRBV13; D ambiguous. The CDR3 is made up of 13 amino acids. Per germline, CDR1 PRHDT and CDR2 FYEKMQ (reference sequence). Trimming shortened V by 2 bases and J by 8 bases, and 12 bases separated the two germline ends. CDR3 protein: CASSLIGVGGYTF. For the CDR3, the DNA is TGTGCCAGCAGCTTAATCGGGGTAGGCGGCTACACCTTC. Complete variable domain (other parts from reference TRBV13 and TRBJ1-2): AAGVIQSPRHLIKEKRETATLKCYPIPRHDTVYWYQQGPGQDPQFLISFYEKMQSDKGSIPDRFSAQQFSDYHSELNMSSLELGDSALYFCASSLIGVGGYTFGSGTRLTVV.

The chain employs TRBV11-2 and TRBJ1-1; maybe TRBD1 (6 bases). Germline V CDR1 and CDR2: SGHAT, FQNNGV. This CDR3 is 12 amino acids long. V lost 2 bases, J lost 7 bases, and 8 bases lay in between. CDR3 nucleotide sequence: TGTGCCAGCAGCTTAACAGGGAATGAAGCTTTCTTT. Protein product: CASSLTGNEAFF.

The table lists this clone with a few counts. The chain joins TRBV5-1 to TRBJ2-1, with TRBD2 identical over 9 bases. The ends lost 0 bases at V and 3 bases at J; junction bases unmatched: 10. Per germline, CDR1 SGHRS and CDR2 YFSETQ. The CDR3 is 18 amino acids. The CDR3 region has the DNA TGCGCCAGCAGCTTGGCCGGGCTAGCGGGGACCGACTACAATGAGCAGTTCTTC. It translates to CASSLAGLAGTDYNEQFF.

This clone was seen a single time. The rearrangement uses TRBV28 and TRBJ1-4; possibly TRBD1 for D (5 bases). The CDR3 covers 13 residues. Germline V gene lookup returns CDR1 MDHEN and CDR2 SYDVKM. Trimming removed 10 bases at V and 4 bases at J, with 13 bases between. For the CDR3, the DNA is TGTGCCACCTCAGGGAATGGTAATGAAAAACTGTTTTTT. Its translation: CATSGNGNEKLFF.

The chain recombines TRBV10-3 with TRBJ2-2, with a tentative D call TRBD2 (5 bases). Germline V lookup: CDR1 ENHRY, CDR2 SYGVKD. The CDR3 runs 15 residues. The V gene lost 3 bases and the J gene lost 3 bases, with 11 bases spanning the gap. The chain's CDR3 is CAISDPPDYTGELFF. The CDR3 DNA reads TGTGCCATCAGTGATCCACCGGACTACACCGGGGAGCTGTTTTTT.

The rearrangement links TRBV5-6 to TRBJ2-5; no reliable D call. The CDR3 runs to 16 residues. Germline V CDR1 and CDR2: SGHDT, YYEEEE. The V gene lost 4 bases and the J gene lost 2 bases, with 18 bases spanning the gap. The CDR3: CASSPLPNSKQETQYF. The DNA for the CDR3 is TGTGCCAGCAGCCCCCTCCCGAACAGTAAGCAAGAGACCCAGTACTTC.

The chain combines TRBV6-1 with TRBJ2-5; 15 bases are a match to TRBD2. Germline CDR1 and CDR2: MNHNS and SASEGT. This CDR3 region has 20 residues. Trimming at V came to 4 bases and at J to 0 bases, leaving 12 bases not matched to a gene. The CDR3 reads CASSGKGTSGGRRYQETQYF. In nucleotides, the CDR3 is TGTGCCAGCAGTGGGAAAGGGACTAGCGGGGGGCGACGATACCAAGAGACCCAGTACTTC.

The chain is built from TRBV6-5 and TRBJ2-1, with 10 bases matching TRBD1. The CDR3 has 14 residues. Germline V gives CDR1 MNHEY, CDR2 SVGAGI. V lost 6 bases to trimming and J lost 9 bases; unmatched junction nucleotides: 8. Written as DNA, the CDR3 is TGTGCCAGCAGGTACCGGGACAGGGGTTGTGAGCAGTTCTTC. It translates to CASRYRDRGCEQFF.

V and J are TRBV30 and TRBJ1-1, with a weak D call TRBD1 (6 bases). Trimming took 2 bases from V and 5 from J, leaving 15 bases between them. CDR3 length: 14 residues. Germline V lookup: CDR1 GTSNPN, CDR2 SVGIG (reference sequence). The CDR3 DNA follows: TGTGCCTGGAGTTCGGACTGGGGGCGGACTGAAGCTTTCTTT. Translation gives CAWSSDWGRTEAFF.

The chain recombines TRBV15 with TRBJ2-1; a possible D gene is TRBD2 (5 bases). CDR3 size: 18 residues. Trimming removed 1 base at V and 0 bases at J, with 16 bases between. Germline lookup yields CDR1 LNHNV and CDR2 YYDKDF (reference sequence). CDR3 residues: CATSRGRLAKFSYNEQFF. The CDR3 DNA reads TGTGCCACCAGCAGAGGCCGGCTAGCTAAGTTCTCCTACAATGAGCAGTTCTTC.

The chain's CDR3 is CASSLDRGLGYTF. The CDR3 DNA sequence: TGTGCCAGCAGCTTGGACAGGGGGCTTGGCTACACCTTC. This sequence joins TRBV5-6 and TRBJ1-2, with 9 positions matching TRBD1. In germline, CDR1 is SGHDT, CDR2 YYEEEE. CDR3 length: 13 residues. V was clipped by 0 bases and J by 7 bases; unmatched bases: 1.

Here the CDR3 reads CASSGLAGGRGTGELFF. CDR3 nucleotide sequence: TGTGCCAGCTCTGGTCTAGCGGGGGGGCGCGGCACCGGGGAGCTGTTTTTT. The chain uses TRBV9 and TRBJ2-2, with TRBD2 identical over 12 bases. V lost 7 bases, J lost 4 bases, and 11 bases stayed unmatched. CDR3 length equals 17 residues. Germline V gives CDR1 SGDLS, CDR2 YYNGEE. Full variable domain (remainder filled in from reference TRBV9 and TRBJ2-2): DSGVTQTPKHLITATGQRVTLRCSPRSGDLSVYWYQQSLDQGLQFLIQYYNGEERAKGNILERFSAQQFPDLHSELNLSSLELGDSALYFCASSGLAGGRGTGELFFGEGSRLTVL.

The chain recombines TRBV18 with TRBJ1-1, with 8 nucleotides matching TRBD1. V was clipped by 2 bases and J by 4 bases; unmatched bases: 12. The CDR3 sequence is 17 residues long. Germline V gene data show CDR1 as KGHSH and CDR2 as LQKENI. The CDR3, as DNA: TGTGCCAGCTCACCAGTGGAACAGGGGGTTGGCGCCACTGAAGCTTTCTTT. Its protein is CASSPVEQGVGATEAFF. The complete variable domain, with remaining parts taken from reference TRBV18 and TRBJ1-1, reads NAGVMQNPRHLVRRRGQEARLRCSPMKGHSHVYWYRQLPEEGLKFMVYLQKENIIDESGMPKERFSAEFPKEGPSILRIQQVVRGDSAAYFCASSPVEQGVGATEAFFGQGTRLTVV.

The chain carries TRBV9 and TRBJ2-1; 7 bases match TRBD1. The CDR3 consists of 15 residues. Germline lookup yields CDR1 SGDLS and CDR2 YYNGEE. V lost 3 bases and J lost 5; bases outside the gene matches: 8. CDR3 sequence reads: CASSASGTVNNEQFF. The CDR3 coding sequence is TGTGCCAGCAGCGCTTCCGGGACAGTCAACAATGAGCAGTTCTTC.

This CDR3 is CASSLVSGRSYNEQFF. The CDR3 nucleotides read TGTGCCAGCAGCTTAGTTAGCGGCCGCTCCTACAATGAGCAGTTCTTC. The rearrangement joins TRBV7-6 to TRBJ2-1, with a tentative D call TRBD2 (6 bases). Germline assignment: CDR1 SGHVS and CDR2 FNYEAQ. The length of the CDR3 is 16 residues. Trimming cost V 1 base and J 0 bases, with 10 bases left between them.

The V gene is TRBV5-4, the J gene TRBJ2-3; 8 nucleotides align to TRBD2. The CDR3 length is 14 residues. CDR1 and CDR2 (germline): SGHNT, YYREEE (reference sequence). V lost 5 bases, J lost 0 bases, and 2 bases stayed unmatched. The CDR3 DNA sequence: TGTGCCAGCAGGCGGGAGGCAAGCACAGATACGCAGTATTTT. Translation: CASRREASTDTQYF.

CDR3 loop: CASSLLGVSEAFF. CDR3 in DNA: TGTGCCAGCAGCCTCCTAGGGGTTTCTGAAGCTTTCTTT. The chain links TRBV28 to TRBJ1-1, with D maybe TRBD1 (5 bases). The CDR3 has 13 amino acids. V was cut by 6 bases and J by 6 bases, with 14 bases left in between. Germline loops: CDR1 MDHEN, CDR2 SYDVKM. Using reference TRBV28 and TRBJ1-1 for the parts outside the CDR3, the full variable domain is DVKVTQSSRYLVKRTGEKVFLECVQDMDHENMFWYRQDPGLGLRLIYFSYDVKMKEKGDIPEGYSVSREKKERFSLILESASTNQTSMYLCASSLLGVSEAFFGQGTRLTVV.

V is TRBV11-2 and J is TRBJ1-2; 7 nucleotides match TRBD1. The trim removed 3 bases at V and 2 bases at J, leaving 6 bases unmatched. Germline CDR1 reads SGHAT; CDR2 reads FQNNGV. The CDR3 length is 15 residues. This CDR3 is CASSFSGQRNYGYTF. The CDR3 DNA is TGTGCCAGCAGCTTCTCGGGACAGCGCAACTATGGCTACACCTTC.

This chain joins TRBV5-1 and TRBJ2-1; maybe TRBD2 (5 bases). The CDR3 runs to 12 residues. Germline lookup yields CDR1 SGHRS and CDR2 YFSETQ. Trimming stripped 4 bases from V and 7 bases from J, with 9 bases between. DNA for the CDR3: TGCGCCAGCAGCCGGGATCAAAATGAGCAGTTCTTC. Amino acid sequence: CASSRDQNEQFF.